These T cell receptor beta chains were read from a single sample in a study of OX40 agonist ivuxolimab in advanced cancers. Produced via immunoSEQ multiplex PCR; TCRdb's table is partial and in-frame only. The repertoire holds roughly 34,000 clones, with over 65% as singletons. The sequencing used CD4+ or CD8+ T cells sorted from blood, collected in a trial of the OX40 agonist ivuxolimab. Receptor source: an adult with an advanced solid tumor such as melanoma, head and neck, liver or kidney cancer. Both conserved end residues are trimmed from each CDR3.

CDR3aa	v_gene	j_gene
ASSLGSQPQH	TRBV5-6	TRBJ1-5
ASSQETPYHEQY	TRBV4-1	TRBJ2-7
ASSRALSGANVLT	TRBV6-5	TRBJ2-6
ASSYEESTDTQY	TRBV6-5	TRBJ2-3
ASSQAAGAYNEQF	TRBV4-3	TRBJ2-1
ASSQPGDRPYEQY	TRBV27	TRBJ2-7
ASSRGGSSYNEQF	TRBV5-6	TRBJ2-1
ASSSLVFGEQF	TRBV7-2	TRBJ2-1
ASSKGGGKTQY	TRBV11-1	TRBJ2-5
ASSMLAGEYNEQF	TRBV19	TRBJ2-1
ASSFPALVLREQF	TRBV7-9	TRBJ2-1
ASSQDPGGGYNSPLH	TRBV4-1	TRBJ1-6
ASSLRPPSYGYT	TRBV7-4	TRBJ1-2
ASSAPGTGGPAGTEAF	TRBV4-2	TRBJ1-1
ASSNGQFSNQPQH	TRBV7-9	TRBJ1-5
ASSQANTDTQY	TRBV4-3	TRBJ2-3
ASSSKVWEGTDEQF	TRBV28	TRBJ2-1
ASSSGHDFSYNEQF	TRBV7-6	TRBJ2-1
ASSLPEVGVHEQY	TRBV7-9	TRBJ2-7
ASSSGGAANTGELF	TRBV28	TRBJ2-2
SASLASQY	TRBV20-1	TRBJ2-5
ASSIRTSGGSTQDTGELF	TRBV9	TRBJ2-2
ASSGGRGPPENTIY	TRBV2	TRBJ1-3
ASSVIGGNNNEQF	TRBV9	TRBJ2-1
ASSLGLSSGNTIY	TRBV13	TRBJ1-3
SVGSDSTYAYEQY	TRBV29-1	TRBJ2-7
ASSLGRWTGVDGYT	TRBV13	TRBJ1-2
ASSQDWSFEQF	TRBV4-1	TRBJ2-1
ASRARLDGLAVTTGELF	TRBV19	TRBJ2-2
ASSPEGGNTEAF	TRBV5-1	TRBJ1-1
ASSSRQGVDYEQY	TRBV5-1	TRBJ2-7
AINQDEEAMAYNEQF	TRBV10-3	TRBJ2-1
ASSFRDGPYEQY	TRBV28	TRBJ2-7
ASSLLDGNTIY	TRBV5-4	TRBJ1-3
ASSWGDGELF	TRBV5-6	TRBJ1-4
ASSPYAGGTDTQY	TRBV27	TRBJ2-3
ASGPWGGGTDTQY	TRBV5-6	TRBJ2-3
ASGESRSTDTQY	TRBV6-5	TRBJ2-3
ASSYVPGFGYT	TRBV6-5	TRBJ1-2
SAPLAETQY	TRBV20-1	TRBJ2-5
ASSGTDSSNYGYT	TRBV25-1	TRBJ1-2
ASSLSLNTGELF	TRBV7-8	TRBJ2-2
ASSELRGRTTNEKLF	TRBV25-1	TRBJ1-4
ASSLAPGPNTGELF	TRBV5-1	TRBJ2-2
ASSSISVYPSASYEQY	TRBV7-9	TRBJ2-7
ASSLGAGGIGEAF	TRBV5-1	TRBJ1-1
ASSYRERDTEAF	TRBV6-6	TRBJ1-1
AISDIGELF	TRBV10-3	TRBJ2-2
ASSVEGFGDEQF	TRBV9	TRBJ2-1
ASSVGPATSTDTQY	TRBV9	TRBJ2-3
ASSLTSGGSNNEQF	TRBV7-2	TRBJ2-1
ASSLGTGQGREKLF	TRBV11-2	TRBJ1-4
SVPKRGGHF	TRBV29-1	TRBJ2-1
ASSLSGGQSNEQY	TRBV28	TRBJ2-7
ASSSLQGEPDTQY	TRBV19	TRBJ2-3